The rows below give T cell receptor beta chains drawn from one sample of a study of T cell repertoires in cytomegalovirus infection. One entry per CDR3 protein, called by TCRdb with MiXCR from the reads. The repertoire holds 400,000 or so distinct CDR3 sequences, 15% to 20% seen once, with around 10% in the top ten. The specimen was PBMCs. The receptors here all came from a human donor in good health (CMV status not recorded). Some clones in this sample may be carry-over from other donors' samples. Both conserved end residues are part of each CDR3. Some rows mark clone size as missing; the rest say once, few, many or name a class of expanded clone.

j_gene	abundance	v_gene	CDR3aa
TRBJ1-2	many	TRBV7-2	CASSLGGGQGAMGYTF
TRBJ2-5	.	TRBV20-1	CSAGTSGEIQETQYF
TRBJ2-1	.	TRBV28	CASSLLGRNTYNEQFF
TRBJ2-1	.	TRBV12-5	CASGLSRGNEQFF
TRBJ2-5	few	TRBV29-1	CSERTGGGTQYF
TRBJ2-1	many	TRBV7-2	CASSFRLGLAGGQQFF
TRBJ2-1	.	TRBV4-1	CASSQVLSSGGPLAWSYNEQFF
TRBJ1-1	.	TRBV11-2	CASSLERENTEAFF
TRBJ2-7	.	TRBV6-1	CAAMWGSTYEQYF
TRBJ2-1	few	TRBV29-1	CSVLPRQRGLFDEQFF
TRBJ2-5	many	TRBV7-6	CASSTGPPRETQYF
TRBJ2-2	many	TRBV7-2	CASSPRAQRELFF
TRBJ2-1	many	TRBV7-6	CASSQLAGADNEQFF
TRBJ1-2	few	TRBV3-1	CASSTSRQIYGYTF
TRBJ2-5	many	TRBV6-6	CASSYTGGEETQYF
TRBJ2-1	many	TRBV4-1	CASSQILGTTYNEQFF
TRBJ2-1	.	TRBV20-1	CSARGLAGPNEQFF
TRBJ2-1	once	TRBV12-3/TRBV12-4	CASSFRTSSYNEQFF
TRBJ1-5	.	TRBV14	CAIRCLGFSNQPQHF
TRBJ2-1	.	TRBV6-2/TRBV6-3	CASSYSAAGGLFNEQFF
TRBJ2-3	few	TRBV27	CASSLFPASGTDTQYF
TRBJ1-1	.	TRBV2	CASKGGNTEAFF
TRBJ1-3	many	TRBV19	CASSPGSGNTIYF
TRBJ2-7	few	TRBV12-3/TRBV12-4	CASRQTPAGAPWEQYF
TRBJ2-7	few	TRBV11-2	CASSLNAGDYEQYF
TRBJ2-5	few	TRBV20-1	CSARDPAGGTQETQYF
TRBJ1-1	few	TRBV6-6	CASSYGGGSREAFF
TRBJ2-5	.	TRBV20-1	CSASAGGETQYF
TRBJ1-5	few	TRBV5-5	CASSFGTRGNQPQHF
TRBJ2-1	.	TRBV7-4	CASSFAGGPSDEQFF
TRBJ1-1	many	TRBV12-3/TRBV12-4	CASTPTGNTEAFF
TRBJ2-1	few	TRBV14	CASSQVGWLAGGNEQFF
TRBJ1-4	.	TRBV12-3/TRBV12-4	CASSPTNEKLFF
TRBJ2-3	.	TRBV20-1	CSARVRTSWTDTQYF
TRBJ1-1	.	TRBV14	CASSRAREAFF
TRBJ1-2	few	TRBV28	CASRLGGHGYTF
TRBJ2-3	few	TRBV18	CASSDRYMTDTQYF
TRBJ2-4	many	TRBV28	CASSFAGRVSKNIQYF
TRBJ1-1	.	TRBV6-8	CASRQHTEAFF
TRBJ2-2	few	TRBV18	CASSPSGTSGRSTNTGELFF
TRBJ2-1	few	TRBV11-2	CASSYGLAGEWEQFF
TRBJ2-2	.	TRBV6-1	CASSEPPTGELFF
TRBJ1-2	few	TRBV5-8	CASSLGHANNYGYTF
TRBJ1-3	few	TRBV12-3/TRBV12-4	CASKGDSGNTIYF
TRBJ1-6	.	TRBV5-1	CASSLARTDSPLHF
TRBJ2-7	many	TRBV7-6	CASSLGGTDIYEQYF
TRBJ2-5	many	TRBV6-2/TRBV6-3	CASSQGLLTEIETQYF
TRBJ2-1	many	TRBV7-2	CASSLHGQGVVGEQFF
TRBJ1-1	few	TRBV5-1	CASSSTQNTEAFF
TRBJ1-6	.	TRBV6-5	CASSFTARIRNSPLHF
TRBJ2-3	few	TRBV11-2	CASSLGGRAGTDTQYF
TRBJ2-5	few	TRBV7-2	CASSTGGTNYYETQYF
TRBJ2-7	.	TRBV23-1	CASSQGPPNPSYEQYF
TRBJ1-3	.	TRBV12-3/TRBV12-4	CASSLGIADGNTIYF
TRBJ1-2	few	TRBV6-2/TRBV6-3	CASRASVSQSYTF
TRBJ2-3	.	TRBV6-1	CASTPVGGGASDTQYF
TRBJ2-7	few	TRBV6-2/TRBV6-3	CASSSGQGLDEQYF